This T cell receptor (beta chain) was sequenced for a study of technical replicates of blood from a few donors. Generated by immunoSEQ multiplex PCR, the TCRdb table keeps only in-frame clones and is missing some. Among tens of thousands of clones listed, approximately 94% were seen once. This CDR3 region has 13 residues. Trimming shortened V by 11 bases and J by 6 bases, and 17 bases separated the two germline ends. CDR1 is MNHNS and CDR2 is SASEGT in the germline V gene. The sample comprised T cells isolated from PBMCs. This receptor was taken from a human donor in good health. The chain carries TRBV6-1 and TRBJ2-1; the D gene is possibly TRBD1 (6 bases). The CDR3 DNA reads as TGTGCCGCCGCGGAACAGGGTGGCAATGAGCAGTTCTTC. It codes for CAAAEQGGNEQFF.